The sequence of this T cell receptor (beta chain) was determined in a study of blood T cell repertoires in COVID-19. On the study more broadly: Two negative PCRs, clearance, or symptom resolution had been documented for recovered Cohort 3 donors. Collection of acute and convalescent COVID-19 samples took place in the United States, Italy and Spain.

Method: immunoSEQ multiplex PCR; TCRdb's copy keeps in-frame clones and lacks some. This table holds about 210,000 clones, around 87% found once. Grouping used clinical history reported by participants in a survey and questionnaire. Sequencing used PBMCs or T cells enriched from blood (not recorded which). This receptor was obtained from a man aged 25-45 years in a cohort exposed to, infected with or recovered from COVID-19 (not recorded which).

The CDR3 DNA sequence: TGCGCCAGCAGCTTGGCGGACACTGAAGCTTTCTTT. This encodes CASSLADTEAFF. The chain recombines TRBV5-1 with TRBJ1-1; D ambiguous. CDR1 is SGHRS and CDR2 is YFSETQ in the germline V gene. Trimming stripped 0 bases from V and 3 bases from J, with 3 bases between. The CDR3 has 12 amino acids. The complete variable domain, with remaining parts taken from reference TRBV5-1 and TRBJ1-1, reads KAGVTQTPRYLIKTRGQQVTLSCSPISGHRSVSWYQQTPGQGLQFLFEYFSETQRNKGNFPGRFSGRQFSNSRSEMNVSTLELGDSALYLCASSLADTEAFFGQGTRLTVV.